The clone carrying this TCR beta chain was picked up a small number of times. Its target is not known. This sample stems from a study of T cell responses to AZD1222 COVID-19 vaccine. Assay used: immunoSEQ multiplex PCR; TCRdb lists only in-frame clones, some missing. The sample includes 130,000 or so clones, 91% of them seen just once. This CDR3 spans 18 amino acids. Study outcomes and limitations: Repertoire collection took place solely once the T cell response had peaked.

The rearrangement joins TRBV12-1 to TRBJ1-5; TRBD1, the table's D call, was not compared with the DNA. TRBV12-1 is tagged as a pseudogene. This sequence originates from an adult who received the MenACWY meningococcal vaccine as a control. The sequencing used peripheral blood, collected 28 days after the second dose of the MenACWY control vaccine. The CDR3 bases are TGTGCCAGCACCCTACACCACCGGGACAGGGATAGCAATCAGCCCCAGCATTTT. This encodes CASTLHHRDRDSNQPQHF.